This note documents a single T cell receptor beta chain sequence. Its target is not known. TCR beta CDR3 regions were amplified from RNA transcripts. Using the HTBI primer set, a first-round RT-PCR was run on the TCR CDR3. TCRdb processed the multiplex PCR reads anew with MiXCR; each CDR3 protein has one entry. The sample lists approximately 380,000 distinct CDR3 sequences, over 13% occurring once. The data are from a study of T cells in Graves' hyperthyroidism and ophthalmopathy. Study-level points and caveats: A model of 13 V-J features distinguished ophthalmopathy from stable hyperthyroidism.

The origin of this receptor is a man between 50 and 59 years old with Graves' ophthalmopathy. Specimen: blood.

In DNA, the CDR3 is TGTGCCAGCAGTCCCACTTTCGGGACAGGGGGGTACGAGCAGTACTTC. The encoded protein is CASSPTFGTGGYEQYF. The V gene is TRBV27, the J gene TRBJ2-7; 11 bases fit TRBD1. CDR3 size: 16 residues. The trim removed 5 bases at V and 4 bases at J, leaving 10 bases unmatched. Germline V gene data show CDR1 as MNHEY and CDR2 as SMNVEV (reference sequence).